The 13 T cell receptor beta chains reported below all come from one sample, sequenced in a study of blood T cell repertoires in COVID-19. The data were produced by immunoSEQ multiplex PCR, yet TCRdb's version contains in-frame clones alone and is incomplete. The sample has about 200,000 clones, roughly 87% seen once. Input material: PBMCs or T cells enriched from blood (not recorded which). The receptors derive from a middle-aged woman with acute COVID-19.

V gene TRBV11-2 combines with J gene TRBJ2-1; TRBD2 matches 11 bases. Trimming removed 5 bases from V and 5 bases from J; junction bases left unmatched: 5. This CDR3 region has 15 residues. Germline V gene data show CDR1 as SGHAT and CDR2 as FQNNGV. The CDR3 region has the DNA TGTGCCAGCAGCAAACGACTAGCGGGGCACAATGAGCAGTTCTTC. The encoded protein is CASSKRLAGHNEQFF.

V usage is TRBV6-5 and J usage is TRBJ1-6; tentatively, D is TRBD1 (5 bases). V was clipped by 6 bases and J by 9 bases, with 15 bases between them. The germline CDR1 and CDR2 sequences are MNHEY and SVGAGI. The CDR3 sequence is 14 residues long. This CDR3 is CASRPQSRGSPLHF. CDR3 sequence (DNA): TGTGCCAGCAGACCACAGTCTAGGGGTTCACCCCTCCACTTT.

This chain links TRBV5-4 with TRBJ2-7, with 7 positions matching TRBD2. This CDR3 is 15 amino acids long. The J segment lost 4 bases and the V segment lost 0 bases, leaving 7 bases of the junction unmatched. The V gene's germline CDR1 is SGHNT and CDR2 YYREEE (reference sequence). CDR3 protein: CASSLGAGGGYEQYF. The CDR3 coding sequence is TGTGCCAGCAGCTTGGGTGCTGGGGGGGGGTACGAGCAGTACTTC.

The gene calls are TRBV4-3 and TRBJ2-7; D is undetermined. The CDR3 spans 15 residues. CDR1 and CDR2 from the germline V gene are LGHNA and YSLEER. The V end was cut by 4 bases, the J end by 0 bases, with 13 bases between. The CDR3 sequence is CASSPLPGSSYEQYF. The CDR3 DNA reads as TGCGCCAGCAGCCCACTTCCAGGAAGCTCCTACGAGCAGTACTTC.

The chain is built from TRBV30 and TRBJ2-5; TRBD2 aligns across 12 bases. Germline values: CDR1 GTSNPN, CDR2 SVGIG (reference sequence). V dropped 3 bases and J dropped 4; count of bases not matched to a gene: 9. The CDR3 covers 16 residues. The CDR3 loop reads CAWSAGLAGLGETQYF. In nucleotides, the CDR3 is TGTGCCTGGAGCGCCGGACTAGCGGGATTAGGAGAGACCCAGTACTTC.

This clone was counted a single time. This chain links TRBV19 with TRBJ2-1; 9 positions match TRBD1. V gave up 5 bases and J gave up 15 bases; unmatched junction bases: 5. The length of the CDR3 is 11 residues. CDR1 and CDR2 (germline): LNHDA, SQIVND (reference sequence). The chain's CDR3 is CASSAGTGWFF. The CDR3 DNA follows: TGTGCCAGTAGTGCCGGGACAGGGTGGTTCTTC.

The CDR3 here is CASGLVTGGWETQYF. CDR3 nucleotide sequence: TGTGCTAGTGGTTTGGTAACAGGGGGTTGGGAGACCCAGTACTTC. The rearrangement joins TRBV12-5 to TRBJ2-5; 8 positions match TRBD1. CDR3 length: 15 amino acids. The V and J ends lost 0 bases and 5 bases, in that order; junction bases with no gene match: 5. The germline V gene has CDR1 LGHNT and CDR2 FRNRAP.

The rearrangement joins TRBV2 to TRBJ2-3; 13 bases agree with TRBD2. The V gene end was trimmed by 3 bases and the J gene end by 0 bases; junction bases not matched to a gene: 12. The CDR3 has 20 residues. The germline CDR1 and CDR2 sequences are SNHLY and FYNNEI. This CDR3 is CASSEYSGLAGEASTDTQYF. The CDR3 DNA reads TGTGCCAGCAGTGAGTACAGTGGACTAGCGGGAGAGGCTAGCACAGATACGCAGTATTTT.

This rearrangement joins TRBV5-4 to TRBJ2-6, with 15 bases fitting TRBD2. Germline V gives CDR1 SGHNT, CDR2 YYREEE (reference sequence). V was pared by 2 bases and J by 3 bases, with 6 bases of the junction left unmatched. This CDR3 spans 19 amino acids. CDR3 sequence: CASSFRTSGGAGGANVLTF. DNA of the CDR3: TGTGCCAGCAGCTTTCGGACTAGCGGGGGGGCCGGTGGGGCCAACGTCCTGACTTTC.

This chain joins TRBV19 and TRBJ2-7, with D possibly TRBD2 on 5 matching bases. V was pared by 4 bases and J by 3 bases, with 16 bases between. CDR1 and CDR2 from the germline V gene are LNHDA and SQIVND (reference sequence). The CDR3 covers 15 residues. The CDR3 region is CASSKSTPGNYEQYF. The CDR3 DNA follows: TGTGCCAGTAGTAAAAGTACCCCGGGGAACTACGAGCAGTACTTC.

This chain uses TRBV6-2 or TRBV6-3 with TRBJ1-1; TRBD1 aligns across 8 bases. J was trimmed by 7 bases and V by 2 bases; bases with no gene match: 6. Germline V gives CDR1 MNHEY, CDR2 SVGEGT. The CDR3 is made up of 14 amino acids. In nucleotides, the CDR3 is TGTGCCAGCAGTTACGCATACAGGGGGTTTGAAGCTTTCTTT. It specifies CASSYAYRGFEAFF.

V is TRBV6-1 and J is TRBJ2-4; D is ambiguous. The germline gives CDR1 MNHNS, CDR2 SASEGT. V gave up 0 bases and J gave up 0 bases, with 12 bases separating them. The CDR3 contains 17 residues. The CDR3 is CASSEAGFRLAKNIQYF. The CDR3 DNA sequence: TGTGCCAGCAGTGAAGCCGGGTTTAGGCTAGCCAAAAACATTCAGTACTTC.

This sequence joins TRBV19 and TRBJ2-7; weak D call: TRBD2 (5 bases). The CDR3 contains 14 residues. Trimming took 5 bases from V and 2 from J, leaving 13 bases between them. The germline CDR1 and CDR2 sequences are LNHDA and SQIVND (reference sequence). The CDR3 DNA follows: TGTGCCAGTAGTGCTAGGGAGCCTCCCTACGAGCAGTACTTC. This translates into CASSAREPPYEQYF.